This T cell receptor (beta chain) was documented in a study of blood T cells in healthy people across ages. Study findings and constraints: TCR beta diversity per million T cells fell roughly linearly with age.

Individuals who donated were healthy Caucasians from Russia aged about 6 to 95. To note about this clonotype: The antigen remains unidentified.

A J-beta primer mix and a sample-barcoded 5' primer were used in a second PCR of roughly 6 to 11 cycles. Each cDNA molecule carried a tag from a template-switch adaptor that contained 12 random nucleotides. From the 5' RACE reads, TCRdb called clonotypes with MiXCR, one entry per CDR3 protein. The sample contains approximately 1,700,000 distinct CDR3 sequences, about 39% of which appear only once. The TCR comes from a human donor in good health. The sample comprised blood.

In DNA form, the CDR3 reads TGTGCCAGCAGCTTTCTTCCTAGCGGGGGGCTGACAGATACGCAGTATTTT. It encodes CASSFLPSGGLTDTQYF. This sequence joins TRBV7-3 and TRBJ2-3, with 11 bases lining up with TRBD2. Germline V gene sequence: CDR1 SGHTA, CDR2 FQGTGA. J lost 3 bases, V lost 3 bases, and 8 bases had no gene match. The CDR3 runs 17 residues.